The 3 T cell receptor beta chains below all came from one sample that was sequenced in a study of T-cell memory formation after mild COVID-19. Via MiXCR, TCRdb re-called the 5' RACE reads, giving one row per CDR3 protein. The table includes roughly 300,000 distinct CDR3 sequences, about 16% detected once. The sample taken for sequencing was PBMCs or a T cell subset sorted from them (not recorded which). The receptors here all came from a man in his late teens or twenties who had mild COVID-19 (a few samples of this study predate the infection). Cell type and time point are not known.

This chain connects TRBV12-3 or TRBV12-4 to TRBJ2-1, with no clear D. V was cut by 7 bases and J by 4 bases, with 23 bases left in between. CDR3 length: 17 amino acids. The CDR3 DNA reads as TGTGCCAGCAACCGCCCCAAATCGCGGAACCTATACAATGAGCAGTTCTTC. It codes for CASNRPKSRNLYNEQFF.

This clonotype was counted a few times. The J gene is TRBJ2-7, the V gene TRBV5-1; 12 bases match TRBD1. The CDR3 contains 15 residues. Losses at the gene ends were 0 bases for V and 7 bases for J; bases not matched to a gene: 5. The germline gives CDR1 SGHRS, CDR2 YFSETQ. The CDR3 loop reads CASSLEGQGAEEQYV. CDR3 sequence (DNA): TGCGCCAGCAGCTTGGAGGGACAGGGGGCGGAAGAGCAGTACGTC.

The chain has TRBV24-1 and TRBJ2-2; 11 bases agree with TRBD1. The germline gives CDR1 KGHDR, CDR2 SFDVKD. This CDR3 is built from 17 residues. Losses at the gene ends were 3 bases for V and 5 bases for J; bases not matched to a gene: 7. This CDR3 is CATSDGLGTGGTGELFF. DNA of the CDR3: TGTGCCACCAGTGATGGTCTTGGGACAGGGGGTACCGGGGAGCTGTTTTTT.